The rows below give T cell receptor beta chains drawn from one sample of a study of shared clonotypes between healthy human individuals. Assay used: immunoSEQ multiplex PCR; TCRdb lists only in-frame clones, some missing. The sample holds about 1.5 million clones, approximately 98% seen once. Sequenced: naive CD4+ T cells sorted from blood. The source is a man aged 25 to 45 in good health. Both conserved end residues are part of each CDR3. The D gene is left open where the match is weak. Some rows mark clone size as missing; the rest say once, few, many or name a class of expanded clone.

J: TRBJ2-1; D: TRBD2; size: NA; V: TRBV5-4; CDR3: CASSLGGPAGGNEQFF; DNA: TGTGCCAGCAGCTTGGGAGGACCAGCGGGGGGAAATGAGCAGTTCTTC
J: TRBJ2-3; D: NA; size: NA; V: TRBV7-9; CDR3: CASSPAGGTDTQYF; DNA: TGTGCCAGCAGCCCCGCCGGGGGCACAGATACGCAGTATTTT
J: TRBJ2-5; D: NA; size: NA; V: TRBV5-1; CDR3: CASSAEGSPGETQYF; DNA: TGCGCCAGCAGCGCGGAGGGGAGCCCGGGGGAGACCCAGTACTTC
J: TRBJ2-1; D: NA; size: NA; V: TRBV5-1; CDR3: CASSLADVAEQFF; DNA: TGCGCCAGCAGCTTGGCCGACGTGGCTGAGCAGTTCTTC
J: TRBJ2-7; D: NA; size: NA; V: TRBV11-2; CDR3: CASSSLVEGVSYEQYF; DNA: TGTGCCAGCAGCTCCCTGGTGGAGGGCGTTTCCTACGAGCAGTACTTC
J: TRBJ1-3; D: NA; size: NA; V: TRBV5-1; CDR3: CASSVGSLSGNTIYF; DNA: TGCGCCAGCAGCGTAGGCAGCCTCTCTGGAAACACCATATATTTT
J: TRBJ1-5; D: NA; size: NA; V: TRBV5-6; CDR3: CASSSGGSNQPQHF; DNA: TGTGCCAGCAGCTCTGGAGGGTCTAATCAGCCCCAGCATTTT
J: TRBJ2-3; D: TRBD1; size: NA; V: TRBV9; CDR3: CASSVGGTGTDTQYF; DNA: TGTGCCAGCAGCGTAGGAGGGACAGGCACAGATACGCAGTATTTT
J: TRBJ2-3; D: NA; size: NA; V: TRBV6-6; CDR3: CASSYPGAGTDTQYF; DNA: TGTGCCAGCAGTTACCCAGGGGCAGGTACAGATACGCAGTATTTT
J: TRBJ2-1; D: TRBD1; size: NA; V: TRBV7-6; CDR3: CASSPGTGTGLGAEQFF; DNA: TGTGCCAGCAGCCCCGGGACCGGGACAGGCCTAGGGGCCGAGCAGTTCTTC
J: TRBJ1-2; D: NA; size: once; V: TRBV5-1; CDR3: CASSGGTSYGYTF; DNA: TGCGCCAGCAGCGGCGGGACAAGCTATGGCTACACCTTC
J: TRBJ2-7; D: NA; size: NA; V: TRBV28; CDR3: CASKARAREQYF; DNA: TGTGCCAGCAAAGCCAGGGCTAGGGAGCAGTACTTC
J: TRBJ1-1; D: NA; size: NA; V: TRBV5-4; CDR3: CASSLASGGTEAFF; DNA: TGTGCCAGCAGCTTGGCCTCCGGTGGCACTGAAGCTTTCTTT
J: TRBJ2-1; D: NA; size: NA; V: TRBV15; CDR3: CATSRPGLANNEQFF; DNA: TGTGCCACCAGCAGGCCGGGACTCGCAAACAATGAGCAGTTCTTC
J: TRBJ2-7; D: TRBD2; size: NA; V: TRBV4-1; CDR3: CASSPSGRRTYEQYF; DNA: TGCGCCAGCAGCCCCAGCGGGAGGAGAACCTACGAGCAGTACTTC
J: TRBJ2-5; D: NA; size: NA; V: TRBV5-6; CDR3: CASSLFSGETQYF; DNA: TGTGCCAGCAGCTTGTTTAGCGGAGAGACCCAGTACTTC
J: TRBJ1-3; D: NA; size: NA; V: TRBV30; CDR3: CAWRDGPSTGNTIYF; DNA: TGTGCCTGGAGAGATGGACCTTCAACTGGAAACACCATATATTTT
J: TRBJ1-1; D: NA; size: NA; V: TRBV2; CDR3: CASSMTRTNTEAFF; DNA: TGTGCCAGCAGTATGACACGGACGAACACTGAAGCTTTCTTT
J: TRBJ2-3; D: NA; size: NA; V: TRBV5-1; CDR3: CASSLELVGTDTQYF; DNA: TGCGCCAGCAGCTTGGAGCTAGTAGGCACAGATACGCAGTATTTT
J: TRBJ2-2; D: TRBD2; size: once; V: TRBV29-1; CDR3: CSVGLSGTYTGELFF; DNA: TGCAGCGTTGGGCTTAGCGGGACTTACACCGGGGAGCTGTTTTTT
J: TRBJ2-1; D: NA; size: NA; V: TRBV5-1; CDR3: CASSLRVQPVNEQFF; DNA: TGCGCCAGCAGCTTGCGGGTTCAGCCTGTCAATGAGCAGTTCTTC
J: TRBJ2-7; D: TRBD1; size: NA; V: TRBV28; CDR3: CASRPTVGDRVLRIIYEQYF; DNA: TGTGCCAGCAGACCAACGGTGGGGGACAGGGTTTTACGCATCATTTACGAGCAGTACTTC
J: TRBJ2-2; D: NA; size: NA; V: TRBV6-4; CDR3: CASRRANTGELFF; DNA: TGTGCCAGCCGCCGCGCGAACACCGGGGAGCTGTTTTTT
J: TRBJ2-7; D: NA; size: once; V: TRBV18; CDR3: CASSPLPGKSYEQYF; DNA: TGTGCCAGCTCACCACTTCCCGGGAAGAGCTACGAGCAGTACTTC
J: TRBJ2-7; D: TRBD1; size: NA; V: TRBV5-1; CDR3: CASSINDREPSYEQYF; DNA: TGCGCCAGCAGCATAAACGACAGGGAACCGTCCTACGAGCAGTACTTC
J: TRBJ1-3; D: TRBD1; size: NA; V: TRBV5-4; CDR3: CAIDRASSGNTIYF; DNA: TGTGCCATCGACAGGGCCAGCTCTGGAAACACCATATATTTT
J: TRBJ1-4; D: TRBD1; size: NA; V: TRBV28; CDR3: CATVDRGLNEKLFF; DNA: TGTGCCACCGTCGACAGGGGACTTAATGAAAAACTGTTTTTT
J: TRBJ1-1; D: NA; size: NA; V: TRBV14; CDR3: CASSQDRNTEAFF; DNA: TGTGCCAGCAGCCAAGATCGGAACACTGAAGCTTTCTTT
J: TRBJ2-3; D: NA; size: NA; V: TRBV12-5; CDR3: CASGIGGTDTQYF; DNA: TGTGCTAGTGGAATTGGGGGCACAGATACGCAGTATTTT
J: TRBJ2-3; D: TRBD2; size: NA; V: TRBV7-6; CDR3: CASSLGIPAGGTFSTDTQYF; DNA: TGTGCCAGCAGCTTAGGAATTCCAGCGGGAGGAACTTTCAGCACAGATACGCAGTATTTT
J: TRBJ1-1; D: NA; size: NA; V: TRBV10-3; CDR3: CAISDITRNTEAFF; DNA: TGTGCCATCAGCGACATAACACGTAACACTGAAGCTTTCTTT
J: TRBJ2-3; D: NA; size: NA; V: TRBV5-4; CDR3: CASSSRRENTDTQYF; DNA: TGTGCCAGCAGCTCACGACGGGAGAACACAGATACGCAGTATTTT
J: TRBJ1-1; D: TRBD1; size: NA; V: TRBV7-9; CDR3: CASSLLGQMNTEAFF; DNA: TGTGCCAGCAGCTTATTGGGACAGATGAACACTGAAGCTTTCTTT
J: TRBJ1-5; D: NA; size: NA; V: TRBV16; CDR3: CASSQWTLPNQPQHF; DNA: TGTGCCAGCAGCCAATGGACTCTCCCGAATCAGCCCCAGCATTTT
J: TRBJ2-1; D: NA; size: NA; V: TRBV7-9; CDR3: CASRSVDKNNEQFF; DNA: TGTGCCAGCAGGTCGGTAGACAAGAACAATGAGCAGTTCTTC
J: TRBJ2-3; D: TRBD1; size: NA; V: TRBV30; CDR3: CALGQAADTQYF; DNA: TGTGCCCTGGGACAGGCAGCAGATACGCAGTATTTT
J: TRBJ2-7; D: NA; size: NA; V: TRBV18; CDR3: CASSPLGGGNYEQYF; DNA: TGTGCCAGCTCACCACTGGGTGGGGGGAACTACGAGCAGTACTTC
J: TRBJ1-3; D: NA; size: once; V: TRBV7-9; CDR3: CASSLGDPGNTIYF; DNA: TGTGCCAGCAGCTTAGGTGACCCTGGAAACACCATATATTTT
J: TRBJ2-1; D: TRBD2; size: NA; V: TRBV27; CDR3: CASSLLVSGRPVEQFF; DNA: TGTGCCAGCAGTTTACTCGTTAGCGGGAGACCCGTCGAGCAGTTCTTC